These 20 T cell receptor beta chains share one sample of origin, sequenced in a study of T cells expressing NK-cell markers. TCRdb derives one entry per CDR3 protein from the 5' RACE reads, leaving out DNA. The sample holds some 390,000 distinct CDR3 sequences. The sample comprised blood T cells: a sorted CD56 or NKG2C T cell subset, CD4+ or CD8+ T cells, or bulk PBMC T cells (not recorded which). Receptors were obtained from a woman between 45 and 65 years old in good health.

The chain recombines TRBV4-2 with TRBJ1-3. Germline V CDR1 and CDR2: LGHNA, YNFKEQ. The CDR3 sequence is 15 residues long. CDR3 region: CASSPQREGGSTIYF.

The chain links TRBV12-3 or TRBV12-4 to TRBJ2-7; TCRdb selects TRBD1, and the lack of DNA leaves this call unchecked. This CDR3 is 13 amino acids long. The CDR3 loop is CASSAEGNYEQYF.

The gene calls are TRBV18 and TRBJ2-3. The length of the CDR3 is 13 residues. The germline V gene encodes CDR1 KGHSH and CDR2 LQKENI. The CDR3 sequence: CASSPESSDTQYF.

This chain joins TRBV7-2 and TRBJ2-5; the D call of TRBD1 rests on TCRdb alone, since no DNA is present to check it. This CDR3 has 15 residues. Per germline, CDR1 SGHTA and CDR2 FQGNSA. The CDR3 sequence: CASSPRGQGRETQYF.

V usage is TRBV11-2 and J usage is TRBJ2-2; TCRdb returns TRBD1, unconfirmable since there is no DNA. Germline CDR1 and CDR2: SGHAT and FQNNGV. There are 16 residues in the CDR3. CDR3 sequence: CASSILTGSGAGELFF.

The chain's CDR3 is CASSQGQTAQYF. The gene calls are TRBV3-1 and TRBJ2-3. Germline V lookup: CDR1 LGHDT, CDR2 YNNKEL (reference sequence). The CDR3 loop spans 12 amino acids.

The chain couples TRBV11-2 to TRBJ1-1. The CDR3 contains 15 residues. Germline CDR1 reads SGHAT; CDR2 reads FQNNGV. The CDR3 sequence: CASSPMGRRNTEAFF.

The V call is TRBV29-1, the J call TRBJ2-1. Germline loops: CDR1 SQVTM, CDR2 ANQGSEA. The CDR3 runs 15 residues. The CDR3 sequence: CSAQVGESSYNEQFF.

J is TRBJ2-2 and V is TRBV29-1; TCRdb's D call of TRBD1 is untestable without DNA. CDR3 length equals 13 residues. Germline CDR1 SQVTM, CDR2 ANQGSEA. The chain's CDR3 is CSVRTGNRGELFF.

V is TRBV6-5 and J is TRBJ1-6; TCRdb selects TRBD1, and the lack of DNA leaves this call unchecked. Germline CDR1 is MNHEY and CDR2 is SVGAGI. The CDR3 contains 16 residues. CDR3 sequence reads: CASSSPGQKTNSPLHF.

The chain uses TRBV29-1 and TRBJ2-1; the D call from TCRdb, TRBD2, cannot be confirmed without DNA. The CDR3 contains 17 residues. Germline CDR1 SQVTM, CDR2 ANQGSEA. The CDR3 spells CSVESWRGSSSLNEQFF.

V is TRBV5-1 and J is TRBJ1-2; the TCRdb D gene call, TRBD1, has no DNA to confirm it. CDR3 length: 15 residues. Looked up from germline, CDR1 is SGHRS and CDR2 is YFSETQ. CDR3 protein: CASSVRTGTGEGYTF.

The chain combines TRBV5-1 with TRBJ1-1. Germline loops: CDR1 SGHRS, CDR2 YFSETQ. CDR3 size: 18 residues. CDR3 loop: CASSLDGRQRLMNTEAFF.

This chain links TRBV20-1 with TRBJ2-3; there is no DNA to check the TCRdb D call of TRBD2. The CDR3 sequence is 13 residues long. CDR1 DFQATT and CDR2 SNEGSKA come from the germline V gene (reference sequence). The CDR3 loop reads CSAQLAATDTQYF.

The V and J genes are TRBV12-3 or TRBV12-4 and TRBJ2-7; TCRdb's D call of TRBD2 is untestable without DNA. This CDR3 is built from 15 residues. This CDR3 reads CASSGLAGGSYEQYF.

J is TRBJ2-5 and V is TRBV4-1. This CDR3 region has 15 residues. CDR1 and CDR2 (germline): MGHRA, YSYEKL. CDR3 sequence reads: CASSQVIGNLKTQYF.

The chain uses TRBV20-1 and TRBJ1-4; TCRdb's D call of TRBD1 is untestable without DNA. The CDR3 consists of 18 residues. The germline V gene has CDR1 DFQATT and CDR2 SNEGSKA (reference sequence). The CDR3 loop is CSARDALGKGATNEKLFF.

The chain recombines TRBV10-3 with TRBJ2-5; the D call of TRBD1 rests on TCRdb alone, since no DNA is present to check it. This CDR3 has 14 residues. CDR1 and CDR2 from the germline V gene are ENHRY and SYGVKD. CDR3 amino acids: CAISSDRAGETQYF.

The rearrangement links TRBV12-3 or TRBV12-4 to TRBJ2-1; no DNA is available, so the TRBD1 call from TCRdb remains unchecked. This CDR3 spans 14 amino acids. CDR3 loop: CASSFKRGAGEQFF.

The chain carries TRBV5-1 and TRBJ1-2; TCRdb outputs TRBD1, but without DNA this stays unchecked. Germline-derived CDR1 and CDR2 are SGHRS and YFSETQ. CDR3 length: 12 amino acids. CDR3 protein: CASSLEIGAYTF.